The 15 T cell receptor beta chains listed next were all sequenced from one sample in a study of OX40 agonist ivuxolimab in advanced cancers. The library was obtained by the immunoSEQ multiplex PCR assay. Here the immuneACCESS table is served through TCRdb, limited to in-frame sequences with V and J called. Missing clones are a known gap in these copies; in checked studies unresolved V genes cover under half, and the rest lacks a known reason. The sample includes 40,000 to 60,000 clones, with 85% to 90% observed a single time. The top ten clones comprise about 3.7% of the sample. Sample: CD4+ or CD8+ T cells sorted from blood, taken in a trial of the OX40 agonist ivuxolimab. These receptors all come from an adult with an advanced solid tumor such as melanoma, head and neck, liver or kidney cancer.

This chain links TRBV7-8 with TRBJ1-1; D is ambiguous. The V gene's germline CDR1 is SGHVS and CDR2 FQNEAQ. The length of the CDR3 is 13 residues. Trimming left V 5 bases short and J 1 base short, with 8 bases between. Here the CDR3 DNA reads TGTGCCAGCAGCCAAAGCCAGAACACTGAAGCTTTCTTT. Encoded protein: CASSQSQNTEAFF.

The J gene is TRBJ1-3, the V gene TRBV4-1; no clear D gene. The CDR3 is 15 amino acids. With 1 base removed from V and 1 base from J, the gap between germline ends came to 8 bases. Germline CDR1 is MGHRA and CDR2 is YSYEKL. The CDR3 DNA is TGCGCCAGCAGCCAAGCCGCGAGATCTGGAAACACCATATATTTT. This encodes CASSQAARSGNTIYF.

This rearrangement joins TRBV21-1 to TRBJ2-5; the table's D call, TRBD2, was not checked against the DNA. TRBV21-1 is flagged as a pseudogene. The CDR3 spans 15 residues. CDR3 nucleotides: TGTGCCAGCAGCAAACACGGGGGTTTGGGAGAGACCCAGTACTTC. This translates into CASSKHGGLGETQYF.

The sample holds one count of this clone. V and J are TRBV28 and TRBJ1-1, with 8 bases lining up with TRBD1. With 5 bases clipped from V and 3 bases from J, the junction kept 5 bases outside the gene matches. Per the germline V gene, CDR1 is MDHEN and CDR2 is SYDVKM. CDR3 size: 14 residues. CDR3 coding DNA: TGTGCCAGCAGTATGGGACAGGCATACACTGAAGCTTTCTTT. It translates to CASSMGQAYTEAFF.

The chain is built from TRBV6-1 and TRBJ1-1, with 9 positions matching TRBD1. The length of the CDR3 is 14 residues. Germline CDR1 reads MNHNS; CDR2 reads SASEGT. The V segment lost 6 bases and the J segment 5 bases; nucleotides outside the gene matches: 7. The CDR3 region is CASRLQGAGTEAFF. The DNA of the CDR3 is TGTGCCAGCAGATTACAGGGGGCGGGAACTGAAGCTTTCTTT.

This chain uses TRBV27 with TRBJ1-1; TRBD1 aligns across 8 bases. This CDR3 contains 16 residues. Germline values: CDR1 MNHEY, CDR2 SMNVEV (reference sequence). V lost 5 bases and J lost 4; bases outside the gene matches: 12. CDR3 nucleotides: TGTGCCAGCAGTCCCCGGCTCACAGGGGGTGGCACTGAAGCTTTCTTT. Translating it yields CASSPRLTGGGTEAFF.

The rearrangement links TRBV2 to TRBJ2-1, with TRBD2 identical over 11 bases. The CDR3 is made up of 16 amino acids. V shed 1 base, J shed 3 bases, and the junction held 2 bases outside the gene matches. Germline CDR1 and CDR2: SNHLY and FYNNEI. This CDR3 reads CASSEGLAGNYNEQFF. The CDR3 nucleotides are TGTGCCAGCAGTGAAGGACTAGCGGGAAACTACAATGAGCAGTTCTTC.

This chain links TRBV2 with TRBJ1-1; D unclear. There are 13 residues in the CDR3. Trimming cost V 6 bases and J 0 bases, with 8 bases left between them. The germline gives CDR1 SNHLY, CDR2 FYNNEI. CDR3 region: CASSESMNTEAFF. In DNA, the CDR3 is TGTGCCAGCAGCGAATCAATGAACACTGAAGCTTTCTTT. The entire variable domain, with the rest obtained from reference TRBV2 and TRBJ1-1, is as follows: EPEVTQTPSHQVTQMGQEVILRCVPISNHLYFYWYRQILGQKVEFLVSFYNNEISEKSEIFDDQFSVERPDGSNFTLKIRSTKLEDSAMYFCASSESMNTEAFFGQGTRLTVV.

In this sample, this clone turned up a few times. The chain joins TRBV15 to TRBJ1-2, with unresolved D. The CDR3 runs to 13 residues. CDR1 is LNHNV and CDR2 is YYDKDF in the germline V gene (reference sequence). V shed 0 bases and J shed 7 bases, with 9 bases lying between them. The CDR3 loop is CATSREGFLGYTF. Here the CDR3 DNA reads TGTGCCACCAGCAGAGAAGGGTTTCTTGGCTACACCTTC. Full variable domain (remainder filled in from reference TRBV15 and TRBJ1-2): DAMVIQNPRYQVTQFGKPVTLSCSQTLNHNVMYWYQQKSSQAPKLLFHYYDKDFNNEADTPDNFQSRRPNTSFCFLDIRSPGLGDTAMYLCATSREGFLGYTFGSGTRLTVV.

CDR3 DNA: TGTGCCAGCAGTCTGGTCGGCCCCTACGAGCAGTACTTC. Its protein product is CASSLVGPYEQYF. The V call is TRBV6-5, the J call TRBJ2-7, with D hard to call. CDR1 and CDR2 (germline): MNHEY, SVGAGI. This CDR3 is built from 13 residues. The V and J ends lost 5 bases and 2 bases respectively, with 10 bases between them.

This clone occurred once. The V and J genes are TRBV9 and TRBJ2-7, with TRBD1 matching over 7 bases. V gave up 3 bases and J gave up 6 bases; unmatched junction bases: 12. CDR3 length equals 15 residues. Germline CDR1 SGDLS, CDR2 YYNGEE. CDR3 bases: TGTGCCAGCAGCGCCGAAACAGGGGTCCGGAGCGAGCAGTACTTC. Protein: CASSAETGVRSEQYF.

This clone has only a few counts. CDR3 sequence: CASSPRTTGLTEAFF. The DNA of the CDR3 is TGTGCCAGCTCACCACGTACCACAGGGTTGACTGAAGCTTTCTTT. The V call is TRBV18, the J call TRBJ1-1, with a tentative D call TRBD1 (6 bases). Between the trimmed V and J ends, which lost 1 base and 5 bases, there was a span of 14 bases. The CDR3 consists of 15 residues. Germline CDR1 KGHSH, CDR2 LQKENI.

J is TRBJ1-1 and V is TRBV6-1; D unclear. The germline CDR1 and CDR2 sequences are MNHNS and SASEGT. Trimming removed 2 bases from V and 5 bases from J, with 12 bases in between. The CDR3 loop spans 14 amino acids. This CDR3 is CASSEPGRATEAFF. The CDR3 nucleotides read TGTGCCAGCAGTGAACCGGGGAGGGCGACTGAAGCTTTCTTT.

This chain's CDR3 is CASSYSRREGGRAFF. In nucleotides, the CDR3 is TGTGCCAGCAGTTACTCAAGGCGCGAGGGGGGCCGGGCTTTCTTT. The rearrangement links TRBV6-5 to TRBJ1-1; possible D gene TRBD1, 6 bases. The CDR3 runs 15 residues. The V end lost 0 bases, the J end lost 11 bases, and 19 bases lay between the germline ends. The germline gives CDR1 MNHEY, CDR2 SVGAGI.

DNA of the CDR3: TGTGCCAGCAGCTTAAGTTCCGGACAGGGATTCGCAGATACGCAGTATTTT. Amino acids: CASSLSSGQGFADTQYF. The J gene is TRBJ2-3, the V gene TRBV7-9; the match to TRBD1 covers 8 bases. After removal of 2 bases from V and 4 bases from J, the junction contained 11 bases not matched to a gene. CDR3 length equals 17 residues. Germline V gene data show CDR1 as SEHNR and CDR2 as FQNEAQ (reference sequence).